The clone carrying this T cell receptor beta chain was counted ten times or more. What it binds is unknown. The study excluded patients with uncontrolled infection, other autoimmune disease, pregnancy or lactation. This specimen belongs to a study of T cells in Graves' hyperthyroidism and ophthalmopathy. This CDR3 is 13 amino acids long. The germline gives CDR1 MGHRA, CDR2 YSYEKL. With 1 base removed from V and 4 bases from J, the gap between germline ends came to 8 bases. Study-wide results and caveats: Before onset, ophthalmopathy was predicted by the model a median around 6 months earlier. Separating ophthalmopathy from stable hyperthyroidism was achieved by a 13 V-J model. Blood also held most thyroid clonotypes expanded beyond 0.001.

Amplified regions were TCR beta CDR3 sequences from RNA transcripts. With the HTBI primer set, the TCR CDR3 went through a first round of RT-PCR. TCRdb called the multiplex PCR reads again in MiXCR, with one record for every CDR3 protein. The sample shows 25,000 to 30,000 distinct CDR3 sequences, over 35% of them seen only once. The sequenced sample consisted of blood. V and J are TRBV4-1 and TRBJ2-7; the D is unclear. This receptor was obtained from a woman in her thirties with Graves' hyperthyroidism. CDR3 DNA: TGCGCCAGCAGCCAAGTTTCGGTTTACGAGCAGTACTTC. It translates to CASSQVSVYEQYF.